This passage covers 9 T cell receptor beta chains from one sample sequenced in a study of T cell changes during pregnancy in multiple sclerosis (dated by TCRdb to the late 2010s). Libraries were made using the immunoSEQ multiplex PCR assay. What TCRdb holds here is the immuneACCESS table cut down to in-frame rearrangements. Part of the clones is not present; checked against another copy, under half of the missing clones reflect an unresolved V gene, and the others are unexplained. Across this sample there are roughly 80,000 clones, with 92% seen only once. The top ten clonotypes cover around 2.6% of the sample. The input for sequencing was peripheral blood, taken before pregnancy. Receptors originate from a female donor with multiple sclerosis, enrolled in a pregnancy study.

The chain recombines TRBV6-1 with TRBJ2-7; D unresolved. V dropped 4 bases and J dropped 7 bases, with 8 bases sitting between them. The germline gives CDR1 MNHNS, CDR2 SASEGT. CDR3 length equals 11 residues. CDR3 sequence reads: CASSGHREQYF. For the CDR3, the DNA is TGTGCCAGCAGTGGCCACCGGGAGCAGTACTTC.

V usage is TRBV14 and J usage is TRBJ1-2; 9 bases fit TRBD1. Germline trimming cut 2 bases from V and 8 bases from J; bases unmatched to any gene: 6. Germline V gene sequence: CDR1 SGHDN, CDR2 FVKESK. CDR3 size: 14 residues. In DNA, the CDR3 is TGTGCCAGCAGCCAAACCCGGACAGGGGAAGGCTACACCTTC. Amino acid sequence: CASSQTRTGEGYTF.

The CDR3 region has the DNA TGCGCCAGCAGCTCCACGTGGGAGTTCTCTGGAAACACCATATATTTT. This gives the protein CASSSTWEFSGNTIYF. This chain joins TRBV5-1 and TRBJ1-3; D ambiguous. The CDR3 has 16 amino acids. V lost 3 bases and J lost 0, with 13 bases in between. Germline CDR1 is SGHRS and CDR2 is YFSETQ.

The V call is TRBV30, the J call TRBJ1-1; D is perhaps TRBD1 (6 bases). The CDR3 extends over 14 amino acids. V shed 0 bases and J shed 3 bases, with 11 bases lying between them. Germline CDR1 and CDR2: GTSNPN and SVGIG (reference sequence). CDR3 residues: CAWSVSRGDTEAFF. The DNA of the CDR3 is TGTGCCTGGAGTGTAAGCAGGGGCGACACTGAAGCTTTCTTT.

The rearrangement uses TRBV19 and TRBJ2-1, with TRBD2 identical over 8 bases. The CDR3 covers 15 residues. J lost 7 bases, V lost 3 bases, and 8 bases had no gene match. Germline CDR1 is LNHDA and CDR2 is SQIVND (reference sequence). CDR3 sequence (DNA): TGTGCCAGTAGTATCACTAGCGGTTTTTGGAATGAGCAGTTCTTC. It codes for CASSITSGFWNEQFF.

The chain combines TRBV11-2 with TRBJ2-3; D is ambiguous. CDR3 length: 15 amino acids. Trimming took 5 bases from V and 1 from J, leaving 13 bases between them. Germline CDR1 reads SGHAT; CDR2 reads FQNNGV. CDR3 bases: TGTGCCAGCAGCCCGCAAAACACCCGCACAGATACGCAGTATTTT. Translated, it gives CASSPQNTRTDTQYF.

This clone came up once. The chain has TRBV6-5 and TRBJ1-2, with D possibly TRBD1 on 6 matching bases. Germline V gene data show CDR1 as MNHEY and CDR2 as SVGAGI. This CDR3 contains 14 residues. The V end lost 6 bases, the J end lost 4 bases, and 15 bases lay between the germline ends. In nucleotides, the CDR3 is TGTGCCAGCAGCCTAACGGGACACTTCTATGGCTACACCTTC. Translating it yields CASSLTGHFYGYTF.

The J gene is TRBJ2-1, the V gene TRBV6-6; D is ambiguous. The CDR3 sequence is 16 residues long. Trimming cost V 5 bases and J 0 bases, with 14 bases left between them. Germline V gives CDR1 MNHNY, CDR2 SVGAGI (reference sequence). For the CDR3, the DNA is TGTGCCAGCAGTCCGGTAACACGGAGCTCCTACAATGAGCAGTTCTTC. Its protein product is CASSPVTRSSYNEQFF.

The chain carries TRBV7-2 and TRBJ1-2; weak D call: TRBD1 (6 bases). Trimming pared 5 bases from V and 8 bases from J, leaving 18 bases between. From germline, CDR1 is SGHTA and CDR2 FQGNSA. CDR3 length equals 14 residues. CDR3 protein: CASSPMTGLRGYTF. CDR3 nucleotide sequence: TGTGCCAGCAGCCCCATGACAGGTCTCCGGGGCTACACCTTC.